This T cell receptor (beta chain) appears in the sequencing data of a study of a mutant IDH1 vaccine in newly diagnosed glioma. Study-wide background: The first vaccination came 4-6 weeks after radiotherapy alone, or with temozolomide cycles.

Time point reported: week 35, safety follow-up. Vaccination comprised doses that each held 300 ug of mutant IDH1 20-mer peptide, plus topical imiquimod. Data came from immunoSEQ multiplex PCR; TCRdb stores just in-frame clones and leaves some out. This table holds more than 35,000 clones, about four fifths found once. To note about this clone: Its antigen remains unknown.

Trimming stripped 1 base from V and 2 bases from J, with 15 bases between. CDR3 length: 16 residues. CDR1 and CDR2 from the germline V gene are LNHDA and SQIVND (reference sequence). The receptor comes from a woman aged 40 to 50 with glioma. Some clones in this sample may be carry-over from other donors' samples. This material consisted of PBMCs, taken from a glioma patient whose treatment included an IDH1 peptide vaccine. The rearrangement uses TRBV19 and TRBJ2-7; D is unresolved. In DNA form, the CDR3 reads TGTGCCAGTAGTATAGGTACCCGGCAGCAAGCCTACGAGCAGTACTTC. The encoded protein is CASSIGTRQQAYEQYF.